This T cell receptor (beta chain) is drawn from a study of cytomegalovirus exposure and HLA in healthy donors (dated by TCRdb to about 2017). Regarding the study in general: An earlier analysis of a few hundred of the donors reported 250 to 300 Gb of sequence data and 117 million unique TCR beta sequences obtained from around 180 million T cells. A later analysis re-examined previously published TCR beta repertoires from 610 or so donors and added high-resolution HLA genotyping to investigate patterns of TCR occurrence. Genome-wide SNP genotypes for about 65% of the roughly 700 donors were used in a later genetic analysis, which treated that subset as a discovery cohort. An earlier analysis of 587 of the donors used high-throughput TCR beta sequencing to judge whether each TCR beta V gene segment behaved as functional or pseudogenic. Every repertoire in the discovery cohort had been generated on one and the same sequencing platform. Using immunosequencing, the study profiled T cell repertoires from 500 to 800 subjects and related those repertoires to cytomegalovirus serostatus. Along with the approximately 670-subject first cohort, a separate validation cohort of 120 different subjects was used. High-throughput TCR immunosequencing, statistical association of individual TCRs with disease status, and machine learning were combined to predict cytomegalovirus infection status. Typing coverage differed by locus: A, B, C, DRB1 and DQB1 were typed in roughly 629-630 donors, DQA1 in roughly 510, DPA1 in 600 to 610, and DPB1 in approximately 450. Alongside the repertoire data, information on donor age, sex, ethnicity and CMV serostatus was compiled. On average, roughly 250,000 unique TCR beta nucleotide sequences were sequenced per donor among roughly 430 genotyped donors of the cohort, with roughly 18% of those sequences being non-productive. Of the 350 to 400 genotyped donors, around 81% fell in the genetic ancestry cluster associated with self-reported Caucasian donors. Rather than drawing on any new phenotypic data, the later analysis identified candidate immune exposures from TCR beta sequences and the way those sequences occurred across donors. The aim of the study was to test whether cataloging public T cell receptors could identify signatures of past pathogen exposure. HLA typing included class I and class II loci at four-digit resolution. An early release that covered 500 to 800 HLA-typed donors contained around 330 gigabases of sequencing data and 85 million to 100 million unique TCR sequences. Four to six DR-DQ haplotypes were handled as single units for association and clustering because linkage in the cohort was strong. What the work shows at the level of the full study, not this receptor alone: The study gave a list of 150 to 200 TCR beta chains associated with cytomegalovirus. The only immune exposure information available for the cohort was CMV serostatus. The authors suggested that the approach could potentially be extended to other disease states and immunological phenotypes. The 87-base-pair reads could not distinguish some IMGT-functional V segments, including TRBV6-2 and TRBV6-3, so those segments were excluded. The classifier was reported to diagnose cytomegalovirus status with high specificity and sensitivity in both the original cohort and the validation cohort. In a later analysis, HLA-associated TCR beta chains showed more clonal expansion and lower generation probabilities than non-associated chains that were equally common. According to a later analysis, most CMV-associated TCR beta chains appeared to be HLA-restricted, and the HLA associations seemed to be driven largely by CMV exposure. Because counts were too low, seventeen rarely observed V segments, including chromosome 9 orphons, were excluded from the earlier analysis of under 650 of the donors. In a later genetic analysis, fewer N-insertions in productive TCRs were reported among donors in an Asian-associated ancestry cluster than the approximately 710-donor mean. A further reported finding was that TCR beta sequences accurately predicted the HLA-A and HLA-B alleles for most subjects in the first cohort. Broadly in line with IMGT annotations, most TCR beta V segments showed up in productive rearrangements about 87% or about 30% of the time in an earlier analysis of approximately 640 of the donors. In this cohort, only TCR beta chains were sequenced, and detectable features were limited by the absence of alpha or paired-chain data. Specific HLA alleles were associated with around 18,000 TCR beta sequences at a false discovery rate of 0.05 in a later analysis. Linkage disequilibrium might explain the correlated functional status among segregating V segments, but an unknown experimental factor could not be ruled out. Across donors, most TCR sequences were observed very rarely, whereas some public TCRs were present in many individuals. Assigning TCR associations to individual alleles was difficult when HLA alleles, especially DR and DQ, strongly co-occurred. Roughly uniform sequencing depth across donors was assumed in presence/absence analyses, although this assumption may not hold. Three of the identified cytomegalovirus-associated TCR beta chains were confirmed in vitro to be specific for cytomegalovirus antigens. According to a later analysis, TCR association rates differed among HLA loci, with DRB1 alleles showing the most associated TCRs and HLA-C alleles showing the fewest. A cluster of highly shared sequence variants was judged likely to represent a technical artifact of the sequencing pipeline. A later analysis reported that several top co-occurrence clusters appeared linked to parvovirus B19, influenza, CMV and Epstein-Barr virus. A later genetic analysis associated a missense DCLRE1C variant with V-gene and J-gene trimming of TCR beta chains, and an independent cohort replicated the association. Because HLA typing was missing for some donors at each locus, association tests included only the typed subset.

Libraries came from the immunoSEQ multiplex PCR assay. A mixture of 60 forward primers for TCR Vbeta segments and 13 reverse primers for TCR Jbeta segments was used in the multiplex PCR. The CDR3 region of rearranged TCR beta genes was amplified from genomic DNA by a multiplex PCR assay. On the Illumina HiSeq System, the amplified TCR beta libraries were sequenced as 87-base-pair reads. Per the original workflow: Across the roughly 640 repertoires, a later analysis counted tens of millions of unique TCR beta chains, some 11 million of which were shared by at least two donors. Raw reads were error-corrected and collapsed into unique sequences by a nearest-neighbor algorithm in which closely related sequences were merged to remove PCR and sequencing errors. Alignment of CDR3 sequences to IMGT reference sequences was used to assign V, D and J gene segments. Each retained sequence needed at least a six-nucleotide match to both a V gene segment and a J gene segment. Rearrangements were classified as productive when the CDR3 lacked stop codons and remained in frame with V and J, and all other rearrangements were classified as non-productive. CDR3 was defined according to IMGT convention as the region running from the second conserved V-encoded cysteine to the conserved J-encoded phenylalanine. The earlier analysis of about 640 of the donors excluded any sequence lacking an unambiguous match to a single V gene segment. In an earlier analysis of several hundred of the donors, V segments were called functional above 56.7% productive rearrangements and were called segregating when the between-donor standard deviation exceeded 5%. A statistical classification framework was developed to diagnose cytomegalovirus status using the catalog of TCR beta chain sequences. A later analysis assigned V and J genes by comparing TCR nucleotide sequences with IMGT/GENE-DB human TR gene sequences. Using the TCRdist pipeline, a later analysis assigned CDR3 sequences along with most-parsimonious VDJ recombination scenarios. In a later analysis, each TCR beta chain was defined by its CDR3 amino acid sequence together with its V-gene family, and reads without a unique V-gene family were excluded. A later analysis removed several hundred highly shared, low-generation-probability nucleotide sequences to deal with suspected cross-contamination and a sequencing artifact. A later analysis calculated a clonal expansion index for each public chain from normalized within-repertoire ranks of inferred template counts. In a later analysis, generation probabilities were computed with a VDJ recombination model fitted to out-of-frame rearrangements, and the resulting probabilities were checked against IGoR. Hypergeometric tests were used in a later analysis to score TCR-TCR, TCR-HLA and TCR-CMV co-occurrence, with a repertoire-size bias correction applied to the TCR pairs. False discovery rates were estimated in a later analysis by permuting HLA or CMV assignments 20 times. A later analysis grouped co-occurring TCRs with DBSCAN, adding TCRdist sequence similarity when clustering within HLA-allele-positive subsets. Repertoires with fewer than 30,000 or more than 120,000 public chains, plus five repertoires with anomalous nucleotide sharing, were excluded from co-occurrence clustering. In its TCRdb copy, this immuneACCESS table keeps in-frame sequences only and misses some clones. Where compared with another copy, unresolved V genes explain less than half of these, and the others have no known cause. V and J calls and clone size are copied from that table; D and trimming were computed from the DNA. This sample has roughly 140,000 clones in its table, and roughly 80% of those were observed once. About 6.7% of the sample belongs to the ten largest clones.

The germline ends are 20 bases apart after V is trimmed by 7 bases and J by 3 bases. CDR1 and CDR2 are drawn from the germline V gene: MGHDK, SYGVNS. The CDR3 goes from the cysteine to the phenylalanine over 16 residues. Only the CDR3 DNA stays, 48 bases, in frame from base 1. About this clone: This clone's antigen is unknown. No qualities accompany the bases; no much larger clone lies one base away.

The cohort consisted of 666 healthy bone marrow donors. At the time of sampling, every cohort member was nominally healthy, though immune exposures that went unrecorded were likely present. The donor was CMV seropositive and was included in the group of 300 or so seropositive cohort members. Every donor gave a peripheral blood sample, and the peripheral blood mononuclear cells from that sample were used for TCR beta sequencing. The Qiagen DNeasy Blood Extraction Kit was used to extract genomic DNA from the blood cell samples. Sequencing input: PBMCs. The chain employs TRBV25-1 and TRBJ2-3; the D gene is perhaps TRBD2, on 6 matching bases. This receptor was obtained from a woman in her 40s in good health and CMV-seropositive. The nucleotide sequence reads TGTGCCAGCACCGGGGGTACCTTTTATGGGACAGATACGCAGTATTTT. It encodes CASTGGTFYGTDTQYF.